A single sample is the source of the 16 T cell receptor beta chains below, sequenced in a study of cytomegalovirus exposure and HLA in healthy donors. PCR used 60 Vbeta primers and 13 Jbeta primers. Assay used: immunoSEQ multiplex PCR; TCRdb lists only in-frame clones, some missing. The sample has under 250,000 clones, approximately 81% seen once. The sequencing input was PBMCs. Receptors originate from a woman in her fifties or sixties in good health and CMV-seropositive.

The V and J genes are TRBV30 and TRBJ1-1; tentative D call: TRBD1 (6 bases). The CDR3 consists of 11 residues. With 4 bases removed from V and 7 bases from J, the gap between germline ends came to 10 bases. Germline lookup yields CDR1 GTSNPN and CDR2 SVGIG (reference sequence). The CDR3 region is CAWNRDIEAFF. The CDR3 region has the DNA TGTGCCTGGAATCGGGACATTGAAGCTTTCTTT.

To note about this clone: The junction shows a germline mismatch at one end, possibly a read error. CDR3 loop: CASSLVVGAPYEQYF. The CDR3 DNA follows: TGTGCTAGCAGCTTAGTGGTGGGAGCTCCCTACGAGCAGTACTTC. The rearrangement joins TRBV7-7 to TRBJ2-7; D might be TRBD2 (5 bases). The CDR3 is 15 residues long. The germline CDR1 and CDR2 sequences are SSHAT and FNYEAQ (reference sequence).

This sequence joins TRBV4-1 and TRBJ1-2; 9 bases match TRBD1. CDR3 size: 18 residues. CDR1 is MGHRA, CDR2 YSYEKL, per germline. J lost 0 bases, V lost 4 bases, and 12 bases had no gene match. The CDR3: CASSLAWTGVQANYGYTF. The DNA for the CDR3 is TGCGCCAGCAGCCTAGCCTGGACAGGGGTCCAAGCTAACTATGGCTACACCTTC.

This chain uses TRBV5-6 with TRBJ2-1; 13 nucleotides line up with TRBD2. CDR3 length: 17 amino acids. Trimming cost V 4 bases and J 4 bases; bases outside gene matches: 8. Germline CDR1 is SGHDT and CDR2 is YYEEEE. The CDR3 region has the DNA TGTGCCAGCAGCCCCGGACTAGCGGGAGTAGGATACAATGAGCAGTTCTTC. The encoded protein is CASSPGLAGVGYNEQFF.

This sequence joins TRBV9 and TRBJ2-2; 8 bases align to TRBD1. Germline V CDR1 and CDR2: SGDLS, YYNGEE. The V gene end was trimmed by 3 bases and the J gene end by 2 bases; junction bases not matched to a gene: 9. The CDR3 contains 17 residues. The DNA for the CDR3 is TGTGCCAGCAGCGCTCAATCCGGACAGGGAAACACCGGGGAGCTGTTTTTT. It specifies CASSAQSGQGNTGELFF.

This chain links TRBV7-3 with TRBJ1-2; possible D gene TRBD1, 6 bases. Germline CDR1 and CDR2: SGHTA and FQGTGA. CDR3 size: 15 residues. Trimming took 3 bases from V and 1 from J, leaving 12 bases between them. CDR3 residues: CASSLSGQYNYGYTF. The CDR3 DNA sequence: TGTGCCAGCAGCTTGTCGGGACAATATAACTATGGCTACACCTTC.

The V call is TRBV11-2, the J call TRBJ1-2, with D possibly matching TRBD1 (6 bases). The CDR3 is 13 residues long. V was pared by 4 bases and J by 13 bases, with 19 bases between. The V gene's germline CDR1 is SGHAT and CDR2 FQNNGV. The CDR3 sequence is CASSSQGWGGCTF. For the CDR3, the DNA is TGTGCCAGCAGCTCACAGGGATGGGGGGGGTGCACCTTC.

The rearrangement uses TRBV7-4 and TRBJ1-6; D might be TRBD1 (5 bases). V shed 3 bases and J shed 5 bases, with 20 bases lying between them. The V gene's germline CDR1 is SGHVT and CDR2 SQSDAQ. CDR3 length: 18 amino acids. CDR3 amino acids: CASSFDQRGKTDNSPLHF. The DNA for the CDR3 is TGTGCCAGCAGCTTTGATCAGCGGGGCAAAACCGATAATTCACCCCTCCACTTT.

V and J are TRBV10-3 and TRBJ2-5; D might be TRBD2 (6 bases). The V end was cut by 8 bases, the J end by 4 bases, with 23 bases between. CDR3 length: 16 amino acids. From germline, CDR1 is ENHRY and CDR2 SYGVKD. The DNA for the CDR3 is TGTGCCATCTCTGAGGGAGGACCTAAAAGCAGAGAGACCCAGTACTTC. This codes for CAISEGGPKSRETQYF.

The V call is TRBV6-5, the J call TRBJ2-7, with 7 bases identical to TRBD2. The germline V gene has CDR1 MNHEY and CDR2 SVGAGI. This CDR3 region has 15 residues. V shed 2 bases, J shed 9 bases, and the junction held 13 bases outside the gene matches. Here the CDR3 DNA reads TGTGCCAGCAGTTACCTGGGGGGAGGGCCCTCGGTGCAGTACTTC. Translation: CASSYLGGGPSVQYF.

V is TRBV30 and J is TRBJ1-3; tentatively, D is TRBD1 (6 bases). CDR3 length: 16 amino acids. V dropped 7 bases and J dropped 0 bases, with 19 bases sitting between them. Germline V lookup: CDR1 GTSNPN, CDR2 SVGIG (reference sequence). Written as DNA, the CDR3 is TGTGCCTCCTCGGTACGGAGGACAGACTCTGGAAACACCATATATTTT. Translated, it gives CASSVRRTDSGNTIYF.

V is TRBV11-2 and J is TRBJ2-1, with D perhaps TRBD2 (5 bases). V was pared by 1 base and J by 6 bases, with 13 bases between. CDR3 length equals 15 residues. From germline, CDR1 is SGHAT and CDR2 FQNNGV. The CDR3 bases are TGTGCCAGCAGCTTAGGGACGGGAATGGTCAATGAGCAGTTCTTC. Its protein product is CASSLGTGMVNEQFF.

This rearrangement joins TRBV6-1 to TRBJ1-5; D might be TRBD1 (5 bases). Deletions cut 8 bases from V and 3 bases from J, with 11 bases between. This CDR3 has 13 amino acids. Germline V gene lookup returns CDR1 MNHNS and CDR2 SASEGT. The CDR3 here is CASLRGINQPQHF. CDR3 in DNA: TGTGCCAGCCTTCGGGGGATCAATCAGCCCCAGCATTTT.

Here the CDR3 reads CSPEGRCHSGNTIYF. As DNA, the CDR3 is TGCAGCCCAGAGGGGAGGTGCCACTCTGGAAACACCATATATTTT. The chain is built from TRBV29-1 and TRBJ1-3; TRBD1 might be the D (5 bases). Per germline, CDR1 SQVTM and CDR2 ANQGSEA. This CDR3 contains 15 residues. The V end lost 8 bases, the J end lost 0 bases, and 17 bases lay between the germline ends.

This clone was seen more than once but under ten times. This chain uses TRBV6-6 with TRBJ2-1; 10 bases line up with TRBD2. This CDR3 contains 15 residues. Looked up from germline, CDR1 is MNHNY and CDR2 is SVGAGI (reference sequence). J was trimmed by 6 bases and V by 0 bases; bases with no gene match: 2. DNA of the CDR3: TGTGCCAGCAGTTACTCAAGCGGGAGGGCCAATGAGCAGTTCTTC. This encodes CASSYSSGRANEQFF.

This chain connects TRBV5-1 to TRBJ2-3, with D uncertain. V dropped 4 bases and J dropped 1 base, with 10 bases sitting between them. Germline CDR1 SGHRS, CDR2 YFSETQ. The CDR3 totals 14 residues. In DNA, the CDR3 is TGCGCCAGCAGCCAAACTTCCGGCACAGATACGCAGTATTTT. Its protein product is CASSQTSGTDTQYF.